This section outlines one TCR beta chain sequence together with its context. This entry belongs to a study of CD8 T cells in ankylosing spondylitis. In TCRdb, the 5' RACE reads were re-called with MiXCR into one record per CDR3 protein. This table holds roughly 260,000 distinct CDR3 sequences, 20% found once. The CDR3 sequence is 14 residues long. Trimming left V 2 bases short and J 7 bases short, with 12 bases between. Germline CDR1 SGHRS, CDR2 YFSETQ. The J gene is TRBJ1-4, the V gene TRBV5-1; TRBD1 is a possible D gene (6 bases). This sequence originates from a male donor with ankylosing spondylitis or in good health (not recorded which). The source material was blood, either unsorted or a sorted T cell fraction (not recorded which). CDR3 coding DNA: TGCGCCAGCAGCTTACAGGGATTCGGTGAAAAACTGTTTTTT. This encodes CASSLQGFGEKLFF.